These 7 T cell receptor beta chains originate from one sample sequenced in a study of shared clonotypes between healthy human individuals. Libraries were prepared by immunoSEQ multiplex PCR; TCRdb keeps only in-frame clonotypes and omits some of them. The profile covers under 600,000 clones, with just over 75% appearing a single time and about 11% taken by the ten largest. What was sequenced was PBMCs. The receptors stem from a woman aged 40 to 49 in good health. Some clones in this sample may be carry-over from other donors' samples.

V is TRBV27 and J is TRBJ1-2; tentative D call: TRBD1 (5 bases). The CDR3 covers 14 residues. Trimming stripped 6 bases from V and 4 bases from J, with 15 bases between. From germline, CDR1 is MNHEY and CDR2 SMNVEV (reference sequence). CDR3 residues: CASRPGTYGYGYTF. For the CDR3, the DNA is TGTGCCAGCAGACCGGGGACGTATGGCTATGGCTACACCTTC.

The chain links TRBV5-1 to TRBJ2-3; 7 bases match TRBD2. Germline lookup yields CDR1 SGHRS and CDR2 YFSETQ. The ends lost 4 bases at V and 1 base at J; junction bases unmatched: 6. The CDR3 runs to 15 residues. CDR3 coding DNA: TGCGCCAGCAGCCGCAGCGGGACGGGCACAGATACGCAGTATTTT. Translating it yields CASSRSGTGTDTQYF.

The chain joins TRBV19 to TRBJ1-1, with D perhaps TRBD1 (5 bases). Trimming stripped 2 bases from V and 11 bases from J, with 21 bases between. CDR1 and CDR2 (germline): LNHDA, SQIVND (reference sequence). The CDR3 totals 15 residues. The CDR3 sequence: CASSISKQGGHYAFF. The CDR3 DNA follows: TGTGCCAGTAGTATATCGAAGCAGGGCGGTCATTATGCTTTCTTT.

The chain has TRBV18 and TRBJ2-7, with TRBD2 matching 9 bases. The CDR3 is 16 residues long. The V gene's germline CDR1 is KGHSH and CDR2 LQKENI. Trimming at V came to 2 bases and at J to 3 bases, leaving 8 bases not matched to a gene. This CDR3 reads CASSPIGREGGYEQYF. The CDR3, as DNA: TGTGCCAGCTCACCAATTGGGCGGGAGGGAGGCTACGAGCAGTACTTC.

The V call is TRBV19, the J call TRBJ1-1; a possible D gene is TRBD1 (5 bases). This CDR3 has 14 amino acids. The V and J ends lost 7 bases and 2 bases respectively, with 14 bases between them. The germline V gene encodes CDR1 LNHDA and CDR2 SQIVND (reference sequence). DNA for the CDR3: TGTGCCAGTACCTCCGGACGGACAAACACTGAAGCTTTCTTT. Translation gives CASTSGRTNTEAFF.

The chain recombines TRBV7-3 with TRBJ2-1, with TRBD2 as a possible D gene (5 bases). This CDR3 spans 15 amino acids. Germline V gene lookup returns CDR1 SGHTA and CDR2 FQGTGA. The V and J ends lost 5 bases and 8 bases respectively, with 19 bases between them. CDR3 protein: CASSLRWGSVDEQFF. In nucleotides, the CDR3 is TGTGCCAGCAGCCTTCGGTGGGGTAGCGTGGATGAGCAGTTCTTC.

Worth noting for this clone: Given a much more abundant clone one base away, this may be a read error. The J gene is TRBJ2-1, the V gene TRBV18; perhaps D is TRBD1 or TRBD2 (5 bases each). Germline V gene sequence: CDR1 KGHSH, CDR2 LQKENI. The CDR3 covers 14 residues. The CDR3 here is CASSRGTLGNEQLF. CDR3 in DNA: TGTGCCAGCTCACGTGGGACCCTGGGGAATGAGCAGCTCTTC.